The 8 T cell receptor beta chains below were found in one sample sequenced in a study of blood T cell repertoires in COVID-19. Measured with immunoSEQ multiplex PCR; TCRdb has only the in-frame clones, and not every one. The data hold around 280,000 clones, with approximately 86% observed a single time. The sequencing input was peripheral blood. Every receptor here comes from a man between 65 and 79 years old with acute or convalescent COVID-19.

The chain recombines TRBV7-3 with TRBJ2-1, with 11 positions matching TRBD2. Germline CDR1 is SGHTA and CDR2 is FQGTGA. Trimming cost V 1 base and J 6 bases; bases outside gene matches: 11. CDR3 length: 18 residues. In nucleotides, the CDR3 is TGTGCCAGCAGCTTAATTGCGGCTAGCGGGGGGCCGGGCAATGAGCAGTTCTTC. The encoded protein is CASSLIAASGGPGNEQFF.

The chain uses TRBV11-1 and TRBJ2-1; D is possibly TRBD1 (5 bases). The CDR3 is made up of 16 amino acids. Trimming stripped 4 bases from V and 3 bases from J, with 16 bases between. Germline V gene sequence: CDR1 SGHAT, CDR2 FQDESV (reference sequence). The CDR3 nucleotides read TGTGCCAGCAGCTCCTATGGGCTAGGGGACTACAATGAGCAGTTCTTC. Its protein product is CASSSYGLGDYNEQFF.

The chain joins TRBV7-2 to TRBJ2-5; no reliable D call. Germline CDR1 reads SGHTA; CDR2 reads FQGNSA. The CDR3 consists of 11 residues. V lost 6 bases to trimming and J lost 5 bases, with 7 bases between them. CDR3 sequence (DNA): TGTGCCAGCAGACGGGTGGAGACCCAGTACTTC. Its translation: CASRRVETQYF.

The gene calls are TRBV30 and TRBJ1-3; 10 bases line up with TRBD1. The CDR3 sequence is 15 residues long. Unmatched junction bases numbered 6, after V lost 3 bases and J lost 4 bases. CDR1 and CDR2 (germline): GTSNPN, SVGIG (reference sequence). CDR3 coding DNA: TGTGCCTGGAGAGACGACAGGGGGCCGGGAAACACCATATATTTT. This codes for CAWRDDRGPGNTIYF.

This sequence joins TRBV27 and TRBJ2-7, with D possibly being TRBD2 (6 bases). The germline CDR1 and CDR2 sequences are MNHEY and SMNVEV (reference sequence). This CDR3 contains 16 residues. V lost 5 bases and J 0 bases, leaving 17 bases between the germline ends. The CDR3 loop reads CASSSRGDQSSYEQYF. CDR3 DNA sequence: TGTGCCAGCAGTAGCCGCGGGGACCAGAGCTCCTACGAGCAGTACTTC.

CDR3 loop: CASSGRGSYNEQFF. DNA for the CDR3: TGTGCCAGCAGCGGGCGGGGCTCCTACAATGAGCAGTTCTTC. This chain links TRBV11-2 with TRBJ2-1, with D perhaps matching TRBD2 (6 bases). The CDR3 runs to 14 residues. Germline CDR1 is SGHAT and CDR2 is FQNNGV. Trimming cost V 5 bases and J 0 bases, with 8 bases left between them.

The V gene is TRBV29-1, the J gene TRBJ1-1; D may be TRBD1 (6 bases). Trimming took off 8 bases at V and 0 bases at J, with 13 bases between the two ends. CDR1 and CDR2 (germline): SQVTM, ANQGSEA. CDR3 length equals 13 residues. Here the CDR3 DNA reads TGCAGCCCTTCCAGGACAGTGAACACTGAAGCTTTCTTT. It specifies CSPSRTVNTEAFF.

The chain couples TRBV9 to TRBJ2-3, with D maybe TRBD2 (7 bases). The CDR3 covers 14 residues. From germline, CDR1 is SGDLS and CDR2 YYNGEE. The V end was cut by 4 bases, the J end by 3 bases, with 12 bases between. CDR3 DNA: TGTGCCAGCAGCCCGCGGGGGCCGACAGATACGCAGTATTTT. It translates to CASSPRGPTDTQYF.